Below, one TCR beta chain is given with its context. The target antigen is unknown. This PCR relied on a set of 60 Vbeta primers and 13 Jbeta primers. Assay used: immunoSEQ multiplex PCR; TCRdb lists only in-frame clones, some missing. The table has around 30,000 clones, 65% seen once. This record belongs to a study of cytomegalovirus exposure and HLA in healthy donors. Study-level results: The classifier, whose performance was assessed in both the original and validation cohorts, reportedly diagnosed cytomegalovirus status with high specificity and sensitivity.

Specimen: PBMCs. The clonotype originates from a man aged 50 to 60 in good health and CMV-seropositive.

In DNA form, the CDR3 reads TGTGCCAGCAGTGAGTCAGGGGGCGCGAATCAGCCCCAGCATTTT. It codes for CASSESGGANQPQHF. The V call is TRBV6-4, the J call TRBJ1-5; 8 bases match TRBD1. The CDR3 runs 15 residues. J gave up 4 bases and V 3 bases, and 5 bases lay outside the gene matches. Germline V lookup: CDR1 MRHNA, CDR2 SNTAGT.